The rows below give T cell receptor beta chains drawn from one sample of a study of control samples from healthy donors and cancer patients. Produced via immunoSEQ multiplex PCR; TCRdb's table is partial and in-frame only. The data hold 100,000 or so clones, with 83% observed a single time. The sample taken for sequencing was blood. Receptor source: a woman aged 45-60 years in good health. Both conserved end residues are part of each CDR3. Each record gives: D gene, clone size, J gene, V gene, CDR3 protein, CDR3 DNA. D genes are given only for firm matches. The size entry is marked missing in some rows and otherwise reads once, few, many or a size class.

>TRBD1|NA|TRBJ2-2|TRBV24-1
CATSIPGQGNGELFF
TGTGCCACCAGCATACCGGGACAGGGTAACGGGGAGCTGTTTTTT
>TRBD1|NA|TRBJ2-7|TRBV27
CASRDRGNYEQYF
TGTGCCAGCAGGGACAGGGGAAACTACGAGCAGTACTTC
>TRBD1|NA|TRBJ2-7|TRBV19
CASRSTGGAPYEQYF
TGTGCCAGTAGGTCCACAGGGGGCGCCCCTTACGAGCAGTACTTC
>NA|NA|TRBJ2-6|TRBV5-4
CASSLLRTPEANVLTF
TGTGCCAGCAGCTTGTTGAGGACACCGGAAGCCAACGTCCTGACTTTC
>NA|NA|TRBJ1-1|TRBV12-3/TRBV12-4
CAVGGDTEAFF
TGTGCCGTAGGGGGAGACACCGAAGCTTTCTTT
>TRBD1|few|TRBJ1-2|TRBV2
CASSTSRQGGGYTF
TGTGCCAGCAGTACAAGTCGACAGGGTGGTGGCTACACCTTC
>NA|NA|TRBJ2-3|TRBV4-3
CASSQDGRINTDTQYF
TGCGCCAGCAGCCAAGATGGCAGGATAAACACAGATACGCAGTATTTT
>NA|NA|TRBJ1-5|TRBV29-1
CSGQEGGQPQHF
TGCAGCGGTCAGGAGGGGGGTCAGCCCCAGCATTTT
>NA|NA|TRBJ1-6|TRBV3-1/TRBV3-2
CASSQNTVTTLHF
TGTGCCAGCAGCCAAAACACAGTAACTACTCTCCACTTT
>TRBD1|few|TRBJ1-6|TRBV19
CASKSGQGFNSPLHF
TGTGCCAGTAAGTCCGGACAGGGATTTAATTCACCCCTCCACTTT
>NA|NA|TRBJ2-3|TRBV6-6
CASSRGPPSTDTQYF
TGTGCCAGCAGCCGCGGACCGCCTAGCACAGATACGCAGTATTTT
>NA|NA|TRBJ1-2|TRBV29-1
CSGRGGESGYTF
TGCAGCGGAAGGGGCGGGGAGAGTGGCTACACCTTC
>NA|NA|TRBJ2-7|TRBV3-1/TRBV3-2
CASSQRFNSYEQYF
TGTGCCAGCAGCCAACGATTCAATTCCTACGAGCAGTACTTC
>NA|once|TRBJ2-3|TRBV5-6
CASSLKGVDDTDTQYF
TGTGCCAGCAGCTTGAAGGGTGTAGACGACACAGATACGCAGTATTTT
>NA|NA|TRBJ2-5|TRBV29-1
CSVGESGSQETQYF
TGCAGCGTTGGAGAATCAGGTTCCCAAGAGACCCAGTACTTC
>NA|NA|TRBJ1-2|TRBV3-1/TRBV3-2
CASSQDGYGYTF
TGTGCCAGCAGCCAAGACGGGTATGGCTACACCTTC
>NA|NA|TRBJ1-1|TRBV30
CAWTGSREAFF
TGTGCCTGGACAGGGTCCCGTGAAGCTTTCTTT
>TRBD1|NA|TRBJ2-1|TRBV7-2
CASSLDQGAYNEQFF
TGTGCCAGCAGCCTAGATCAGGGGGCCTACAATGAGCAGTTCTTC
>NA|NA|TRBJ2-7|TRBV7-2
CASSLRHLYEQYF
TGTGCCAGCAGCTTAAGACACCTCTACGAGCAGTACTTC
>TRBD2|few|TRBJ2-2|TRBV2
CASSVFGTSTGELFF
TGTGCCAGCAGTGTTTTTGGGACTAGCACCGGGGAGCTGTTTTTT
>TRBD1|NA|TRBJ1-6|TRBV7-9
CASSPPGQGASPLHF
TGTGCCAGCAGCCCTCCGGGACAGGGGGCCTCGCCCCTCCACTTT
>NA|NA|TRBJ1-1|TRBV19
CASSIRLGGLEAFF
TGTGCCAGTAGTATCAGACTCGGAGGGCTTGAAGCTTTCTTT
>NA|NA|TRBJ1-6|TRBV7-8
CASSLQGRNSPLHF
TGTGCCAGCAGCTTACAGGGGAGGAATTCACCCCTCCACTTT
>NA|once|TRBJ2-7|TRBV12-3/TRBV12-4
CASSSLYEQYF
TGTGCCAGCAGTTCACTTTACGAGCAGTACTTC
>NA|NA|TRBJ2-5|TRBV20-1
CSVSSGTQYF
TGCAGTGTTAGCTCGGGGACCCAGTACTTC
>NA|NA|TRBJ2-7|TRBV6-5
CASSADYEQYF
TGTGCCAGCAGCGCAGACTACGAGCAGTACTTC
>NA|NA|TRBJ2-5|TRBV28
CASRKFNGQETQYF
TGTGCCAGCAGGAAATTTAACGGGCAAGAGACCCAGTACTTC
>NA|NA|TRBJ2-1|TRBV9
CASSAQGTKEQFF
TGTGCCAGCAGCGCGCAAGGCACTAAGGAGCAGTTCTTC
>NA|NA|TRBJ1-3|TRBV19
CASHRISGNTIYF
TGTGCCAGTCACAGGATCTCTGGAAACACCATATATTTT
>TRBD1|NA|TRBJ2-2|TRBV15
CATSRGRDRGISGELFF
TGTGCCACCAGCAGAGGCCGGGACAGGGGAATCTCCGGGGAGCTGTTTTTT
>TRBD1|NA|TRBJ2-2|TRBV3-1/TRBV3-2
CATQGAAGELFF
TGTGCCACCCAGGGGGCCGCCGGGGAGCTGTTTTTT
>NA|few|TRBJ1-6|TRBV7-2
CASSLVPTGLGNSPLHF
TGTGCCAGCAGCTTAGTGCCGACCGGTTTAGGTAATTCACCCCTCCACTTT
>NA|few|TRBJ1-1|TRBV5-6
CASSLRGGEAFF
TGTGCCAGCAGCCTCAGGGGCGGTGAAGCTTTCTTT